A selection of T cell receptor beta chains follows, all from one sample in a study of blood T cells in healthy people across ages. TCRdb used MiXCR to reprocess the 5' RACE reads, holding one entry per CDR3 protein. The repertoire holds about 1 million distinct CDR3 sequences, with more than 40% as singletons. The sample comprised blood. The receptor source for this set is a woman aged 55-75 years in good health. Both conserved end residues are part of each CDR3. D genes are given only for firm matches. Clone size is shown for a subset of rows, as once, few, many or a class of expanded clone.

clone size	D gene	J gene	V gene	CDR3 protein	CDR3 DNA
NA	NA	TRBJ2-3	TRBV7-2	CASRSGILTDTQYF	TGTGCCAGCAGGTCCGGGATACTCACAGATACGCAGTATTTT
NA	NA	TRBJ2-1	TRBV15	CATSSPGQPSRDLNEQFF	TGTGCCACCAGCAGCCCGGGACAGCCAAGCCGGGACTTAAATGAGCAGTTCTTC
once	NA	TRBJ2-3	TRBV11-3	CASSLRMLSTDTQYF	TGTGCCAGCAGCTTGAGGATGCTCTCCACAGATACGCAGTATTTT
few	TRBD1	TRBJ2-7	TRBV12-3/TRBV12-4	CASSRVQGQGAREQYF	TGTGCCAGCAGCCGGGTCCAGGGACAGGGGGCTCGCGAGCAGTACTTC
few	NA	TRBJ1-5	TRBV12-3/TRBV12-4	CASSLAEGQPQHF	TGTGCCAGCAGTCTGGCGGAGGGACAGCCCCAGCATTTT
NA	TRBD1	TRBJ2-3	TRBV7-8	CASSLGDRGYPQYF	TGTGCCAGCAGCTTAGGGGACAGGGGTTACCCGCAGTATTTT
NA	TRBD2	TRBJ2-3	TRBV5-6	CASSPGLASGPDTQYF	TGTGCCAGCAGCCCGGGACTAGCGAGCGGGCCAGATACGCAGTATTTT
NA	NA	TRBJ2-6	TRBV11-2	CASSPGILAGANVLTF	TGTGCCAGCAGCCCCGGGATTTTGGCTGGGGCCAACGTCCTGACTTTC
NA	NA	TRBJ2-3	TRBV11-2	CASSPRASAITDTQYF	TGTGCCAGCAGCCCGCGAGCTAGCGCCATCACAGATACGCAGTATTTT
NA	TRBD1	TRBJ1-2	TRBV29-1	CSVPGTGGTRYTF	TGCAGCGTCCCCGGGACAGGGGGCACTCGCTACACCTTC
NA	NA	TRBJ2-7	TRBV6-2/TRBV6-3	CASSYPGFEQYF	TGTGCCAGCAGTTACCCAGGGTTCGAGCAGTACTTC
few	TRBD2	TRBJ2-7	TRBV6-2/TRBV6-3	CASSYRLAGATSYEQYF	TGTGCCAGCAGTTACCGGCTAGCGGGAGCGACCTCCTACGAGCAGTACTTC
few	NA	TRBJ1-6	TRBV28	CASRPGLSVLLPLHF	TGTGCCAGCAGGCCCGGACTTTCGGTTTTGTTGCCCCTCCACTTT
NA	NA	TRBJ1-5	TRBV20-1	CSARPAEMGLPSNQPQHF	TGCAGTGCTAGACCCGCGGAAATGGGACTGCCTAGCAATCAGCCCCAGCATTTT
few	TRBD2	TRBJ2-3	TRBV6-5	CASRAGGASTDTQYF	TGTGCCAGCAGGGCGGGAGGGGCTAGCACAGATACGCAGTATTTT
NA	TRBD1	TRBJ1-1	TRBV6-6	CASSRDRGKAFF	TGTGCCAGCAGTCGGGACAGGGGTAAAGCTTTCTTT
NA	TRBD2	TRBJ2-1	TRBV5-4	CASSLGPASGRSEQFF	TGTGCCAGCAGCTTGGGTCCGGCTAGCGGGCGGAGTGAGCAGTTCTTC
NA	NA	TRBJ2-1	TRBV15	CATSRVETLDNNEQFF	TGTGCCACCAGCAGAGTTGAGACCCTAGACAACAATGAGCAGTTCTTC
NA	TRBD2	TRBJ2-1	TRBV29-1	CSDRSGRARNEQFF	TGCAGCGACCGTAGCGGGAGGGCCAGGAATGAGCAGTTCTTC
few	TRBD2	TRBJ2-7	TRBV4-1	CASSQVAGGPSYEQYF	TGCGCCAGCAGCCAAGTCGCGGGAGGGCCTTCTTACGAGCAGTACTTC
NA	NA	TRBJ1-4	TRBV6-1	CASNRYNEKLFF	TGTGCCAGCAACAGATATAATGAAAAACTGTTTTTT
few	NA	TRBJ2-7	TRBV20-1	CSSRTQGPPYEQYF	TGCAGTTCCCGAACGCAGGGGCCGCCCTACGAGCAGTACTTC
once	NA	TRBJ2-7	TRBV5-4	CASSLGAGPEQYF	TGTGCCAGCAGCTTGGGGGCGGGGCCCGAGCAGTACTTC
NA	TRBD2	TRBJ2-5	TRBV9	CASSVHSGRNEQYF	TGTGCCAGCAGCGTGCATAGCGGGAGGAATGAGCAGTACTTC
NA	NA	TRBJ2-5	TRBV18	CASSRKYQETQYF	TGTGCCAGCTCACGAAAGTACCAAGAGACCCAGTACTTC
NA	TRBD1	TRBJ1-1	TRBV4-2	CASSHVPGQVKNTEAFF	TGTGCCAGCAGCCACGTCCCGGGACAGGTGAAGAACACTGAAGCTTTCTTT
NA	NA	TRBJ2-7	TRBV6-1	CASSEEGSLNEQYF	TGTGCCAGCAGTGAAGAAGGCAGTCTCAATGAGCAGTACTTC
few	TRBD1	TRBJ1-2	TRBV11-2	CASSLGQGLVDGYTF	TGTGCCAGCAGCTTAGGACAGGGGTTGGTGGACGGCTACACCTTC
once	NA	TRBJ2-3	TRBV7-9	CASSFRADLSDTDTQYF	TGTGCCAGCAGCTTTCGGGCGGACTTAAGCGACACAGATACGCAGTATTTT
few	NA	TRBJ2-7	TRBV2	CASSAEGLSYEQYF	TGTGCCAGCAGCGCAGAGGGGCTTTCCTACGAGCAGTACTTC
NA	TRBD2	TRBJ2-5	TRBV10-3	CAISWASGSQETQYF	TGTGCCATCAGTTGGGCTAGCGGGAGCCAAGAGACCCAGTACTTC
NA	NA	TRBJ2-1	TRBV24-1	CASGQPDGEQFF	TGTGCCTCAGGACAGCCCGACGGGGAGCAGTTCTTC
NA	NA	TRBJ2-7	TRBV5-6	CASSLGRGRYEQYF	TGTGCCAGCAGCTTGGGCAGGGGGAGGTACGAGCAGTACTTC
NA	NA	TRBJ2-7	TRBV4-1	CASSQEGRNTYNEQYF	TGCGCCAGCAGCCAAGAAGGGCGAAACACCTACAATGAGCAGTACTTC
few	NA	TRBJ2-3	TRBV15	CATSRNSGTTQYF	TGTGCCACCAGCAGAAACTCCGGGACAACGCAGTATTTT
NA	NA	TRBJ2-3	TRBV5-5	CASKRSGGTDTQYF	TGTGCCAGCAAACGCTCGGGGGGCACAGATACGCAGTATTTT
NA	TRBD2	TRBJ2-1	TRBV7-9	CASRPSGGYNEQFF	TGTGCCAGCAGACCTAGCGGAGGCTACAATGAGCAGTTCTTC
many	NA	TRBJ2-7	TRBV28	CASREHGYYEQYF	TGTGCCAGCAGAGAACACGGCTACTACGAGCAGTACTTC
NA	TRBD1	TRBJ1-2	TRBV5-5	CASSSETGFSYGYTF	TGTGCCAGCAGCTCGGAGACAGGGTTCTCGTATGGCTACACCTTC
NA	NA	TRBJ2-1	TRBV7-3	CASSHLRGNEQFF	TGTGCCAGCAGCCACCTAAGGGGGAATGAGCAGTTCTTC
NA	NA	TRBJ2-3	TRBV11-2	CASSLGVTPTDTQYF	TGTGCCAGCAGCTTAGGTGTGACCCCCACAGATACGCAGTATTTT
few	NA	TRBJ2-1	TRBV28	CASSLPWEPPYEQFF	TGTGCCAGCAGTTTACCGTGGGAGCCTCCCTATGAGCAGTTCTTC
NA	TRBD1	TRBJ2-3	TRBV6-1	CASHDRGDTDTQYF	TGTGCCAGCCACGACAGGGGAGACACAGATACGCAGTATTTT
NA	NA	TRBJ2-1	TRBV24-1	CATSDLSTEEQFF	TGTGCCACCAGTGATTTGTCCACGGAGGAGCAGTTCTTC
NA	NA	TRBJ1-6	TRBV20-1	CSARGGLRTHF	TGCAGTGCGAGGGGCGGACTAAGAACCCACTTT
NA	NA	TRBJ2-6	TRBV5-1	CASSLIGRSSGANVLTF	TGCGCCAGCAGCTTGATCGGTAGGAGCTCTGGGGCCAACGTCCTGACTTTC
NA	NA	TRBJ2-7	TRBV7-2	CASSLVVSSHEQYF	TGTGCCAGCAGCTTAGTAGTTAGCAGTCACGAGCAGTACTTC
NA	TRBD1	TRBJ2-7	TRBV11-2	CASSPDRAELTYEQYF	TGTGCCAGCAGCCCAGACAGGGCTGAACTAACCTACGAGCAGTACTTC
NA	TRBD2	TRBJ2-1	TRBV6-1	CASRVLGLAGGSYNEQFF	TGTGCCAGCAGGGTCCTCGGACTAGCGGGGGGGAGTTACAATGAGCAGTTCTTC
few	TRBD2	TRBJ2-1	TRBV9	CASSGTGLGSFDEQFF	TGTGCCAGCAGCGGGACGGGACTAGGTAGTTTCGATGAGCAGTTCTTC
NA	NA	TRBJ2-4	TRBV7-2	CASSLGSDLNTQYF	TGTGCCAGCAGCTTAGGGTCGGACCTAAACACTCAGTACTTC
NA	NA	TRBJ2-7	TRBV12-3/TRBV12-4	CASSLESGPTYEQYF	TGTGCCAGCAGTTTAGAGTCAGGGCCGACCTACGAGCAGTACTTC
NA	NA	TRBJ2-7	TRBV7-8	CASSDRGAAAPFYEQYF	TGTGCCAGCAGCGATAGGGGGGCCGCGGCTCCTTTCTACGAGCAGTACTTC
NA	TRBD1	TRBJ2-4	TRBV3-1	CASSQTGTIQYF	TGTGCCAGCAGCCAGACAGGGACCATTCAGTACTTC
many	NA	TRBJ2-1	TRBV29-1	CSVGITGEARNEQFF	TGCAGCGTTGGAATCACGGGAGAGGCCCGGAATGAGCAGTTCTTC
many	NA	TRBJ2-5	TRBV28	CASSVARLTPQYF	TGTGCCAGCAGTGTAGCTCGCTTAACCCCCCAGTACTTC
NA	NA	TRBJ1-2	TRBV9	CASSVGEAPTGLGYGYTF	TGTGCCAGCAGCGTAGGAGAAGCCCCCACGGGGCTAGGCTATGGCTACACCTTC